The 25 T cell receptor beta chains listed next were all sequenced from one sample in a study of response to subunit inactivated influenza vaccine. Each CDR3 protein gets one entry after TCRdb re-called the RT-PCR reads with MiXCR. The sample consists of 500,000 or so distinct CDR3 sequences, approximately 17% of them appearing once. This specimen was CD4+ T cells sorted from PBMCs, taken less than 25 months after vaccination. Receptors were obtained from a man aged 50 to 69 who received an inactivated influenza vaccine.

The rearrangement links TRBV6-2 or TRBV6-3 to TRBJ1-1; no definite D call. Trimming took off 6 bases at V and 1 base at J, with 9 bases between the two ends. This CDR3 region has 13 residues. Germline CDR1 is MNHEY and CDR2 is SVGEGT. CDR3 loop: CASSYQENTEAFF. The CDR3 coding sequence is TGTGCCAGCAGCTACCAGGAGAACACTGAAGCTTTCTTT.

The sample holds a few counts of this clonotype. The V and J genes are TRBV30 and TRBJ2-3, with 10 positions matching TRBD2. V shed 0 bases and J 4 bases; nucleotides not matched to a gene: 4. This CDR3 comprises 15 residues. Germline values: CDR1 GTSNPN, CDR2 SVGIG (reference sequence). CDR3 residues: CAWSVLAGSADTQYF. In DNA, the CDR3 is TGTGCCTGGAGTGTACTAGCGGGATCAGCAGATACGCAGTATTTT.

The rearrangement joins TRBV5-1 to TRBJ2-7; 11 nucleotides agree with TRBD1. The CDR3 loop spans 14 amino acids. Germline V gene lookup returns CDR1 SGHRS and CDR2 YFSETQ. Losses at the gene ends were 3 bases for V and 6 bases for J; bases not matched to a gene: 5. CDR3 in DNA: TGCGCCAGCAGCTGGACCGGGACAGGGGGCGAGCAGTACTTC. Encoded protein: CASSWTGTGGEQYF.

V gene TRBV4-1 combines with J gene TRBJ1-2, with 7 bases aligning to TRBD1. The CDR3 length is 14 residues. V shed 4 bases, J shed 2 bases, and the junction held 4 bases outside the gene matches. Germline lookup yields CDR1 MGHRA and CDR2 YSYEKL. The CDR3: CASSLGQKNYGYTF. CDR3 sequence (DNA): TGCGCCAGCAGCCTGGGACAGAAGAACTATGGCTACACCTTC.

There are a few counts of this clonotype. This chain uses TRBV3-1 with TRBJ2-7; D is uncertain. Per the germline V gene, CDR1 is LGHDT and CDR2 is YNNKEL (reference sequence). CDR3 length equals 12 residues. V was trimmed by 2 bases and J by 6 bases, leaving 8 bases between them. The CDR3 spells CASSQRFVEQYF. The DNA for the CDR3 is TGTGCCAGCAGCCAAAGATTCGTCGAGCAGTACTTC.

The V call is TRBV20-1, the J call TRBJ2-5; D is perhaps TRBD1 (5 bases). The CDR3 has 13 residues. The V and J ends lost 4 bases and 1 base respectively, with 10 bases between them. Germline CDR1 reads DFQATT; CDR2 reads SNEGSKA (reference sequence). The CDR3, as DNA: TGCAGTGCTATAGGGGCTTTCCAAGAGACCCAGTACTTC. Its protein product is CSAIGAFQETQYF.

This chain joins TRBV9 and TRBJ2-2; D is undetermined. Trimming took 1 base from V and 2 from J, leaving 9 bases between them. CDR1 is SGDLS and CDR2 is YYNGEE in the germline V gene. The CDR3 is 15 residues long. The CDR3, as DNA: TGTGCCAGCAGCGTACTGGGCGGCAACACCGGGGAGCTGTTTTTT. It specifies CASSVLGGNTGELFF.

This clonotype was observed at least ten times. The V and J genes are TRBV5-6 and TRBJ1-2, with TRBD1 as a possible D gene (6 bases). From germline, CDR1 is SGHDT and CDR2 YYEEEE. V was pared by 4 bases and J by 2 bases, with 9 bases between. The CDR3 covers 13 residues. The CDR3 here is CASSRDTNYGYTF. As DNA, the CDR3 is TGTGCCAGCAGCCGGGACACCAACTATGGCTACACCTTC.

This clonotype has more than one count but fewer than ten. The rearrangement joins TRBV14 to TRBJ2-1; 9 bases are a match to TRBD1. J gave up 8 bases and V 4 bases, and 12 bases lay outside the gene matches. Germline V gene sequence: CDR1 SGHDN, CDR2 FVKESK. The CDR3 totals 16 residues. The DNA of the CDR3 is TGTGCCAGCAGCCGGCTCACAGGGGGCCCGGTGGATGAGCAGTTCTTC. This gives the protein CASSRLTGGPVDEQFF.

This clonotype was seen more than once but under ten times. The chain employs TRBV7-8 and TRBJ1-2, with 7 bases lining up with TRBD1. Looked up from germline, CDR1 is SGHVS and CDR2 is FQNEAQ. The CDR3 consists of 16 residues. V gave up 5 bases and J gave up 4 bases; unmatched junction bases: 13. CDR3 in amino acids: CASSTTTGSVGYGYTF. DNA for the CDR3: TGTGCCAGCAGCACGACGACAGGGTCGGTCGGCTATGGCTACACCTTC.

J is TRBJ2-7 and V is TRBV20-1; possible D gene TRBD2, 6 bases. Germline values: CDR1 DFQATT, CDR2 SNEGSKA (reference sequence). This CDR3 has 15 residues. The V gene lost 3 bases and the J gene lost 3 bases, with 18 bases spanning the gap. The CDR3 nucleotides read TGCAGTGCTAGGGGGGGTAGCGGAGCTTACTACGAGCAGTACTTC. Its translation is CSARGGSGAYYEQYF.

The CDR3 bases are TGTGCCTGGAGTACCCCTGGCGACAGGGGCACAGATACGCAGTATTTT. Translating it yields CAWSTPGDRGTDTQYF. The chain couples TRBV30 to TRBJ2-3; TRBD1 agrees at 7 bases. The germline CDR1 and CDR2 sequences are GTSNPN and SVGIG (reference sequence). The CDR3 covers 16 residues. The junction had 9 bases not matched to a gene; V was cut back by 2 bases and J by 1 base.

The chain has TRBV4-2 and TRBJ1-3; D gene ambiguous. V lost 0 bases and J 6 bases, leaving 6 bases between the germline ends. This CDR3 has 13 residues. Germline CDR1 and CDR2: LGHNA and YNFKEQ. CDR3 DNA: TGTGCCAGCAGCCAAGAGTTTGCAAACACCATATATTTT. It specifies CASSQEFANTIYF.

V is TRBV6-2 or TRBV6-3 and J is TRBJ2-7; 7 bases agree with TRBD2. CDR3 length: 14 residues. Germline CDR1 MNHEY, CDR2 SVGEGT. V was pared by 4 bases and J by 0 bases, with 3 bases of the junction left unmatched. CDR3 nucleotide sequence: TGTGCCAGCAGTTGGCGGGGGAGCTCCTACGAGCAGTACTTC. Its protein is CASSWRGSSYEQYF.

This clonotype has at least ten counts. The chain couples TRBV6-1 to TRBJ2-7; 9 bases fit TRBD1. The CDR3 consists of 14 residues. Germline V gene sequence: CDR1 MNHNS, CDR2 SASEGT. After removal of 5 bases from V and 4 bases from J, the junction contained 6 bases not matched to a gene. The CDR3 loop reads CASSPGQGNYEQYF. The CDR3 nucleotides read TGTGCCAGCAGTCCGGGACAGGGAAATTACGAGCAGTACTTC.

This chain connects TRBV11-2 to TRBJ2-1; 9 nucleotides line up with TRBD2. Germline lookup yields CDR1 SGHAT and CDR2 FQNNGV. V shed 5 bases, J shed 2 bases, and the junction held 7 bases outside the gene matches. The CDR3 runs 16 residues. The CDR3 bases are TGTGCCAGCAGCCCGCTGACTAGCGGACCCTACAATGAGCAGTTCTTC. Translated, it gives CASSPLTSGPYNEQFF.

A few counts support this clonotype. CDR3: CASSPGQGYTIRVEKLFF. CDR3 bases: TGCGCCAGCAGCCCGGGACAGGGTTATACTATACGGGTTGAAAAACTGTTTTTT. The chain combines TRBV5-1 with TRBJ1-4; 9 nucleotides match TRBD1. Germline CDR1 and CDR2: SGHRS and YFSETQ. Germline trimming cut 4 bases from V and 7 bases from J; bases unmatched to any gene: 17. The CDR3 is 18 residues long.

This chain links TRBV5-1 with TRBJ1-5, with 7 nucleotides matching TRBD1. Germline loops: CDR1 SGHRS, CDR2 YFSETQ. V trimming: 2 bases; J trimming: 7 bases; junction bases outside the gene matches: 9. This CDR3 is built from 15 residues. The CDR3, as DNA: TGCGCCAGCAGCTTAGAGGGGGACAGAGCCCAGCCCCAGCATTTT. Translation gives CASSLEGDRAQPQHF.

This clonotype came up many times. The genes are TRBV6-1 and TRBJ2-5; D not resolved. The V gene lost 2 bases and the J gene lost 6 bases, with 7 bases spanning the gap. The CDR3 covers 12 residues. CDR1 and CDR2 from the germline V gene are MNHNS and SASEGT. CDR3: CASSELTQTQYF. The DNA for the CDR3 is TGTGCCAGCAGTGAATTAACGCAGACCCAGTACTTC.

V and J are TRBV9 and TRBJ1-2; D call uncertain. The germline V gene encodes CDR1 SGDLS and CDR2 YYNGEE. With 3 bases removed from V and 5 bases from J, the gap between germline ends came to 20 bases. This CDR3 is 16 amino acids long. The CDR3 protein is CASSASPEGTGYGYTF. The CDR3 DNA is TGTGCCAGCAGCGCCTCACCTGAGGGTACGGGGTATGGCTACACCTTC.

This clonotype was detected only a few times. CDR3 DNA sequence: TGCGCCAGCAGCCAAGCCCTGAGTGCTAGCGGGTTGGTCGGTATCTACAATGAGCAGTTCTTC. Translated, it gives CASSQALSASGLVGIYNEQFF. This chain links TRBV4-1 with TRBJ2-1; 8 bases are a match to TRBD2. This CDR3 comprises 21 residues. Germline V gene sequence: CDR1 MGHRA, CDR2 YSYEKL. V lost 1 base to trimming and J lost 3 bases; unmatched junction nucleotides: 20.

V usage is TRBV9 and J usage is TRBJ2-7, with D hard to call. This CDR3 region has 12 residues. Germline V gives CDR1 SGDLS, CDR2 YYNGEE. V lost 6 bases, J lost 3 bases, and 10 bases lay in between. Here the CDR3 reads CASKERHYEQYF. The DNA of the CDR3 is TGTGCCAGCAAAGAACGGCACTACGAGCAGTACTTC. Variable domain in full (rest from reference TRBV9 and TRBJ2-7): DSGVTQTPKHLITATGQRVTLRCSPRSGDLSVYWYQQSLDQGLQFLIQYYNGEERAKGNILERFSAQQFPDLHSELNLSSLELGDSALYFCASKERHYEQYFGPGTRLTVT.

This clonotype was seen more than once but under ten times. The V call is TRBV12-3 or TRBV12-4, the J call TRBJ2-3, with TRBD2 matching over 8 bases. The CDR3 length is 15 residues. Unmatched junction bases numbered 7, after V lost 6 bases and J lost 2 bases. Here the CDR3 reads CASSPSGSFTDTQYF. CDR3 bases: TGTGCCAGCAGCCCAAGCGGGAGTTTCACAGATACGCAGTATTTT.

This clonotype was recorded a few times. V and J are TRBV20-1 and TRBJ2-1; 9 bases line up with TRBD2. The ends lost 6 bases at V and 1 base at J; junction bases unmatched: 7. The germline V gene encodes CDR1 DFQATT and CDR2 SNEGSKA (reference sequence). This CDR3 is built from 15 residues. The CDR3 sequence is CSAGGGRVSYNEQFF. CDR3 nucleotides: TGCAGTGCAGGGGGCGGGAGGGTATCCTACAATGAGCAGTTCTTC.

The chain recombines TRBV6-1 with TRBJ2-1; D is ambiguous. The CDR3 has 14 amino acids. The germline V gene encodes CDR1 MNHNS and CDR2 SASEGT. The V gene lost 5 bases and the J gene lost 5 bases, with 13 bases spanning the gap. CDR3 DNA sequence: TGTGCCAGCAGTCCCGGGTCTCGTCACAATGAGCAGTTCTTC. Protein sequence: CASSPGSRHNEQFF.